The 20 T cell receptor beta chains listed next were all sequenced from one sample in a study of blood T cell repertoires in COVID-19. Here immunoSEQ multiplex PCR was the method, and the copy in TCRdb shows in-frame clones only, minus some. The sample carries more than 150,000 clones, 78% recorded once. Sequenced: PBMCs or T cells enriched from blood (not recorded which). The receptors stem from a woman aged 50 to 60 who had recovered from COVID-19.

The J gene is TRBJ2-1, the V gene TRBV28, with TRBD2 matching over 8 bases. V trimming: 6 bases; J trimming: 8 bases; junction bases outside the gene matches: 3. This CDR3 has 12 amino acids. Looked up from germline, CDR1 is MDHEN and CDR2 is SYDVKM. The CDR3 DNA sequence: TGTGCCAGCAGGACTAGCGCCGATGAGCAGTTCTTC. Amino acids: CASRTSADEQFF.

The chain links TRBV28 to TRBJ1-4; D gene uncertain. The CDR3 runs 13 residues. Germline lookup yields CDR1 MDHEN and CDR2 SYDVKM. V lost 7 bases and J 6 bases, leaving 12 bases between the germline ends. CDR3 sequence reads: CASTLRRDEKLFF. As DNA, the CDR3 is TGTGCCAGCACCCTGAGGAGGGATGAAAAACTGTTTTTT.

The rearrangement links TRBV5-4 to TRBJ1-1, with a weak D call TRBD1 (5 bases). CDR3 size: 14 residues. In germline, CDR1 is SGHNT, CDR2 YYREEE (reference sequence). The V end lost 2 bases, the J end lost 5 bases, and 13 bases lay between the germline ends. This CDR3 is CASSFSVGGTEAFF. DNA of the CDR3: TGTGCCAGCAGCTTCTCTGTGGGGGGAACTGAAGCTTTCTTT. Using reference TRBV5-4 and TRBJ1-1 for the parts outside the CDR3, the full variable domain is ETGVTQSPTHLIKTRGQQVTLRCSSQSGHNTVSWYQQALGQGPQFIFQYYREEENGRGNFPPRFSGLQFPNYSSELNVNALELDDSALYLCASSFSVGGTEAFFGQGTRLTVV.

The rearrangement uses TRBV21-1 and TRBJ1-2. TRBV21-1 represents a pseudogene. This CDR3 has 15 residues. The CDR3: CAWGEGPPLLYGYTF. The CDR3 nucleotides are TGTGCCTGGGGGGAGGGGCCGCCCCTCCTCTATGGCTACACCTTC.

This chain links TRBV7-9 with TRBJ1-1; TRBD1 aligns across 10 bases. J gave up 5 bases and V 2 bases, and 8 bases lay outside the gene matches. Germline assignment: CDR1 SEHNR and CDR2 FQNEAQ (reference sequence). The CDR3 consists of 16 residues. The CDR3 here is CASSLTPTGGSTEAFF. As DNA, the CDR3 is TGTGCCAGCAGCTTAACTCCGACAGGGGGCTCGACTGAAGCTTTCTTT.

V usage is TRBV7-9 and J usage is TRBJ2-1, with D maybe TRBD1 (6 bases). The CDR3 loop spans 13 amino acids. The germline V gene has CDR1 SEHNR and CDR2 FQNEAQ (reference sequence). The V end lost 5 bases, the J end lost 8 bases, and 13 bases lay between the germline ends. The CDR3 coding sequence is TGTGCCAGCAGCCCCCAAACAGGGCATGAGCAGTTCTTC. Its translation is CASSPQTGHEQFF.

This chain joins TRBV7-9 and TRBJ1-2; 12 nucleotides agree with TRBD1. V lost 1 base and J lost 2; bases outside the gene matches: 5. CDR3 size: 17 residues. Germline-derived CDR1 and CDR2 are SEHNR and FQNEAQ (reference sequence). As DNA, the CDR3 is TGTGCCAGCAGCTTAGAAGGGACAGGGGGCGCGAACTATGGCTACACCTTC. It yields the protein CASSLEGTGGANYGYTF.

This clone was counted between two and nine times. V is TRBV5-8 and J is TRBJ1-6; the D gene is possibly TRBD1 (6 bases). The CDR3 totals 14 residues. The germline V and J ends were trimmed by 4 bases and 7 bases, with 12 bases remaining between them. The germline CDR1 and CDR2 sequences are SGHTS and YDEGEE. In nucleotides, the CDR3 is TGTGCCAGCAGCGCCGTTGGGGGCAATTCACCCCTCCACTTT. Translation gives CASSAVGGNSPLHF. The full variable domain, with the rest looked up from reference TRBV5-8 and TRBJ1-6, is EAGVTQSPTHLIKTRGQQATLRCSPISGHTSVYWYQQALGLGLQFLLWYDEGEERNRGNFPPRFSGRQFPNYSSELNVNALELEDSALYLCASSAVGGNSPLHFGNGTRLTVT.

This chain connects TRBV5-4 to TRBJ2-2, with 9 bases fitting TRBD2. Trimming at V came to 4 bases and at J to 1 base, leaving 11 bases not matched to a gene. Germline V gene lookup returns CDR1 SGHNT and CDR2 YYREEE (reference sequence). CDR3 length equals 18 residues. In DNA form, the CDR3 reads TGTGCCAGCAGCGCGCCCCCCGGGACTAGCAGGAACACCGGGGAGCTGTTTTTT. Protein sequence: CASSAPPGTSRNTGELFF.

CDR3 nucleotides: TGTGCCAGCAGTCGGTCACTGGGCAGCTCGCCGGACTATGGCTACACCTTC. This sequence encodes CASSRSLGSSPDYGYTF. This rearrangement joins TRBV27 to TRBJ1-2; D is unclear. Germline values: CDR1 MNHEY, CDR2 SMNVEV (reference sequence). The length of the CDR3 is 17 residues. Trimming took off 5 bases at V and 3 bases at J, with 22 bases between the two ends.

The DNA of the CDR3 is TGTGCCAGCAGTGAAACAAGTACAAACTATGGTCGTGGCTACACCTTC. Translated, it gives CASSETSTNYGRGYTF. This rearrangement joins TRBV2 to TRBJ1-2; D is uncertain. Germline-derived CDR1 and CDR2 are SNHLY and FYNNEI. This CDR3 region has 16 residues. The V end was cut by 2 bases, the J end by 7 bases, with 20 bases between.

This clone occurred a few times. The V gene is TRBV30, the J gene TRBJ2-2; D not certain. Trimming took off 2 bases at V and 9 bases at J, with 16 bases between the two ends. The CDR3 covers 14 residues. Germline V gene sequence: CDR1 GTSNPN, CDR2 SVGIG (reference sequence). As DNA, the CDR3 is TGTGCCTGGAGTAAAGGCCCGTTCACTAGGGAGCTGTTTTTT. Translated, it gives CAWSKGPFTRELFF.

About this clone itself: Other DNA sequences from this sample encode an identical CDR3 as well. The chain has TRBV28 and TRBJ1-5; D is uncertain. The CDR3 sequence is 12 residues long. V gave up 4 bases and J gave up 3 bases, with 4 bases separating them. From germline, CDR1 is MDHEN and CDR2 SYDVKM. The DNA for the CDR3 is TGTGCCAGCAGTTCCCTCAATCAGCCCCAGCATTTT. It encodes CASSSLNQPQHF.

J is TRBJ1-5 and V is TRBV10-3, with unresolved D. The CDR3 extends over 16 amino acids. Trimming removed 0 bases at V and 1 base at J, with 10 bases between. Looked up from germline, CDR1 is ENHRY and CDR2 is SYGVKD. The CDR3 sequence is CAISESTMLSNQPQHF. The CDR3 DNA reads as TGTGCCATCAGTGAGTCGACTATGCTAAGCAATCAGCCCCAGCATTTT.

V is TRBV7-2 and J is TRBJ2-3; 8 bases agree with TRBD1. Trimming cost V 6 bases and J 9 bases; bases outside gene matches: 17. This CDR3 has 16 residues. From germline, CDR1 is SGHTA and CDR2 FQGNSA. The CDR3 reads CASRYQTGDLWGTQYF. The CDR3 DNA reads as TGTGCCAGCAGATACCAGACAGGGGACCTTTGGGGAACGCAGTATTTT. Supplemented by reference TRBV7-2 and TRBJ2-3, the full variable domain reads GAGVSQSPSNKVTEKGKDVELRCDPISGHTALYWYRQSLGQGLEFLIYFQGNSAPDKSGLPSDRFSAERTGGSVSTLTIQRTQQEDSAVYLCASRYQTGDLWGTQYFGPGTRLTVL.

V and J are TRBV10-3 and TRBJ2-5, with 9 bases matching TRBD2. J gave up 5 bases and V 10 bases, and 20 bases lay outside the gene matches. There are 17 residues in the CDR3. From germline, CDR1 is ENHRY and CDR2 SYGVKD. The CDR3 DNA follows: TGTGCCACAGGGGCTAGCGGGAAACTAAGTACGCCCGAGACCCAGTACTTC. This codes for CATGASGKLSTPETQYF.

This chain links TRBV7-9 with TRBJ1-5, with a tentative D call TRBD1 (5 bases). Looked up from germline, CDR1 is SEHNR and CDR2 is FQNEAQ (reference sequence). The CDR3 loop spans 13 amino acids. V was cut by 6 bases and J by 7 bases, with 13 bases left in between. The CDR3 DNA sequence: TGTGCCAGCAGTCCTAGGGGTAACCAGCCCCAGCATTTT. Translation gives CASSPRGNQPQHF.

This sequence joins TRBV7-3 and TRBJ2-2, with 7 bases identical to TRBD2. Unmatched junction bases numbered 12, after V lost 5 bases and J lost 0 bases. CDR1 is SGHTA and CDR2 is FQGTGA in the germline V gene. The CDR3 contains 18 residues. CDR3 region: CASSPPGGLSSNTGELFF. CDR3 bases: TGTGCCAGCAGCCCCCCGGGAGGTCTCAGCTCGAACACCGGGGAGCTGTTTTTT.

The chain combines TRBV3-1 (or the pseudogene TRBV3-2) with TRBJ2-2, with 9 bases aligning to TRBD2. J lost 4 bases, V lost 4 bases, and 7 bases had no gene match. This CDR3 spans 16 amino acids. Germline CDR1 and CDR2: LGHDT and YNNKEL (reference sequence). The CDR3 loop reads CASSLRGLASTGELFF. The DNA of the CDR3 is TGTGCCAGCAGCCTAAGAGGACTAGCGAGCACCGGGGAGCTGTTTTTT.

The chain combines TRBV5-4 with TRBJ2-1; 13 bases match TRBD2. The V gene's germline CDR1 is SGHNT and CDR2 YYREEE (reference sequence). The CDR3 extends over 14 amino acids. J gave up 6 bases and V 7 bases, and 4 bases lay outside the gene matches. In nucleotides, the CDR3 is TGTGCCAGCGGCAGGACTAGCGGGAGCAATGAGCAGTTCTTC. Encoded protein: CASGRTSGSNEQFF.